The T cell receptor beta chain described here comes from a study of regulatory T cells in long-lasting Graves disease. The CDR3 loop spans 15 amino acids. J lost 10 bases, V lost 4 bases, and 10 bases had no gene match. CDR1 and CDR2 (germline): SQVTM, ANQGSEA. Combining iRepertoire HTBI primers with Arm-PCR of CDR3 regions, the authors built TCR beta libraries. TCRdb called the multiplex PCR reads again in MiXCR, with one record for every CDR3 protein. Of 420,000 or so distinct CDR3 sequences in the sample, about 17% were seen once. This clonotype came up many times. Its antigen is undetermined. Study results and limitations: Preferential use of TRBV28, TRBJ1-2 and TRBJ2-5 was seen in persistent disease. Thyroid tissue went unexamined; only peripheral blood was analyzed.

Specified time point: newly diagnosed GD, antithyroid drugs for less than 3 months. PBMC-derived RNA was used for the TCR library. This sample was shared with a second study, whose subject was T cells in Graves' hyperthyroidism and ophthalmopathy.

This TCR came from a woman between 18 and 30 years old with Graves disease. This sample comprised peripheral blood mononuclear cells (PBMCs), obtained at new diagnosis, from a patient treated with antithyroid drugs. The chain recombines TRBV29-1 with TRBJ2-1; 13 bases fit TRBD2. The CDR3 region has the DNA TGCAGCGTTGGGTTGATTGGGACTAGCGGGGCAGAGCAGTTCTTC. Translating gives CSVGLIGTSGAEQFF.